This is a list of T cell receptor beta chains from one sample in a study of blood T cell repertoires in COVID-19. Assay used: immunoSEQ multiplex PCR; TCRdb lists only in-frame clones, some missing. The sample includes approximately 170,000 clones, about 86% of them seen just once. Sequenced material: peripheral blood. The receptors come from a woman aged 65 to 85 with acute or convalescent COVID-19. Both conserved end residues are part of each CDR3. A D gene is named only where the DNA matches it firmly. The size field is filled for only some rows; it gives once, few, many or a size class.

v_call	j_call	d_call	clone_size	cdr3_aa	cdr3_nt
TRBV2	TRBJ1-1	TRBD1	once	CASSLGQGSTEAFF	TGTGCCAGCAGCCTGGGACAGGGGAGCACTGAAGCTTTCTTT
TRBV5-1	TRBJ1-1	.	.	CASSLVAGGTEAFF	TGCGCCAGCAGCTTGGTGGCCGGGGGCACTGAAGCTTTCTTT
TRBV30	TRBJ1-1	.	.	CAWSVRRANTEAFF	TGTGCCTGGAGTGTACGGCGGGCCAACACTGAAGCTTTCTTT
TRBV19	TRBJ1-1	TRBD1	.	CASSSRQGNTEAFF	TGTGCCAGTAGTAGCAGACAGGGGAACACTGAAGCTTTCTTT
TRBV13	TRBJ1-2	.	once	CASSSGGANGYTF	TGTGCCAGCAGCTCCGGTGGGGCCAATGGCTACACCTTC
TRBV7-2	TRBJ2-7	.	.	CASSLRRDYEQYF	TGTGCCAGCAGCTTACGGAGAGACTACGAGCAGTACTTC
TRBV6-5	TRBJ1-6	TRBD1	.	CASSYTRQGQSPLHF	TGTGCCAGCAGTTACACGCGACAGGGACAATCACCCCTCCACTTT
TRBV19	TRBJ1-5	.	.	CASSRANQPQHF	TGTGCCAGTAGTAGGGCAAATCAGCCCCAGCATTTT
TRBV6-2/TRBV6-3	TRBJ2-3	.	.	CASSYRTDTQYF	TGTGCCAGCAGTTACCGTACAGATACGCAGTATTTT
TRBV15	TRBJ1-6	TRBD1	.	CATTQDRANSPLHF	TGTGCCACCACCCAAGACAGGGCTAATTCACCCCTCCACTTT
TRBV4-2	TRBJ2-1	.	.	CASSQSRNEQFF	TGTGCCAGCAGCCAATCTCGTAATGAGCAGTTCTTC
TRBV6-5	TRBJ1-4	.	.	CASSYSGRGEKLFF	TGTGCCAGCAGTTACTCCGGCCGAGGTGAAAAACTGTTTTTT
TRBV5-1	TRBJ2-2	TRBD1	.	CASSWGQGDTGELFF	TGCGCCAGCAGCTGGGGACAGGGGGACACCGGGGAGCTGTTTTTT
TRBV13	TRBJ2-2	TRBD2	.	CASSPRRGAGVTGELFF	TGTGCCAGCAGCCCGAGGCGAGGAGCGGGAGTAACCGGGGAGCTGTTTTTT
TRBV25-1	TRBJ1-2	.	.	CASSEGGGSWDYGYTF	TGTGCCAGCAGTGAGGGAGGGGGGTCTTGGGACTATGGCTACACCTTC
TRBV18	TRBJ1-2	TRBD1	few	CASSPIVQGASYGYTF	TGTGCCAGCTCACCAATCGTTCAGGGGGCCTCCTATGGCTACACCTTC
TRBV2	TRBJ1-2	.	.	CASTSQNYGYTF	TGTGCCAGCACTTCACAGAACTATGGCTACACCTTC
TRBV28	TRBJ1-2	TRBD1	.	CASSSDRGSDGYTF	TGTGCCAGCAGTTCGGACAGGGGAAGTGATGGCTACACCTTC
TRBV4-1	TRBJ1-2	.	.	CASAAGPNYGYTF	TGCGCCAGCGCCGCAGGGCCAAACTATGGCTACACCTTC
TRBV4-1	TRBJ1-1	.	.	CASSQVETGNTEAFF	TGCGCCAGCAGCCAAGTCGAGACAGGGAACACTGAAGCTTTCTTT
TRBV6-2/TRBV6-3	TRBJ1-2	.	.	CASSYSNLPRVQGYTF	TGTGCCAGCAGTTACTCGAACCTGCCCAGGGTACAAGGCTACACCTTC
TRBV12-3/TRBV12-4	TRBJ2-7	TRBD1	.	CASRPTGDYEQYF	TGTGCCAGCAGGCCGACAGGGGACTACGAGCAGTACTTC
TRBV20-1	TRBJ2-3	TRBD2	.	CSASTRGADTQYF	TGCAGTGCTAGTACCCGGGGGGCAGATACGCAGTATTTT
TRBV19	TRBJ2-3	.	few	CASSASRGSTDTQYF	TGTGCCAGTAGTGCTTCCAGGGGCTCCACAGATACGCAGTATTTT
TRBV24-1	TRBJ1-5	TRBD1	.	CATGGGRSNQPQHF	TGTGCCACCGGAGGGGGCAGAAGCAATCAGCCCCAGCATTTT
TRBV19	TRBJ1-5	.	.	CASSPVQLDQPQHF	TGTGCCAGTAGCCCAGTACAGTTGGATCAGCCCCAGCATTTT
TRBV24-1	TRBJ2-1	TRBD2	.	CATSDPRLAGNEQFF	TGTGCCACCAGTGATCCCAGACTAGCGGGGAATGAGCAGTTCTTC
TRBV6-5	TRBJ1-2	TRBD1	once	CASSYLTGGNYGYTF	TGTGCCAGCAGTTACTTGACAGGGGGCAACTATGGCTACACCTTC
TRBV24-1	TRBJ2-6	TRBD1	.	CATSARPGQSFSGANVLTF	TGTGCCACCAGTGCTAGACCGGGACAGAGTTTTTCTGGGGCCAACGTCCTGACTTTC
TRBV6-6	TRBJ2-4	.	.	CASSPPGNRGATAKNIQYF	TGTGCCAGCAGTCCCCCGGGGAATCGGGGGGCGACGGCCAAAAACATTCAGTACTTC
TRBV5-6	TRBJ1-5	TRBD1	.	CASSSDRGNQPQHF	TGTGCCAGCAGCTCGGACAGGGGCAATCAGCCCCAGCATTTT
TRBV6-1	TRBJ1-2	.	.	CASSEVGRELNGYTF	TGTGCCAGCAGTGAAGTGGGCAGGGAATTAAATGGCTACACCTTC
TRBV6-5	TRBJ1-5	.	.	CASSYRGANQPQHF	TGTGCCAGCAGTTACCGGGGGGCTAATCAGCCCCAGCATTTT
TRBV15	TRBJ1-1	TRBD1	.	CATSRDRGWGMNTEAFF	TGTGCCACCAGCCGAGACAGGGGATGGGGCATGAACACTGAAGCTTTCTTT
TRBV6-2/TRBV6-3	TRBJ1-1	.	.	CASSYSGGRVGTEAFF	TGTGCCAGCAGTTACTCCGGTGGCAGGGTAGGCACTGAAGCTTTCTTT
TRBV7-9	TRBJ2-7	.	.	CASSRRTEDEQYF	TGTGCCAGCAGCCGCCGGACAGAGGACGAGCAGTACTTC
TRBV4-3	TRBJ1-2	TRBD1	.	CASSQKGAAVGGYTF	TGCGCCAGCAGCCAAAAGGGGGCGGCGGTGGGTGGCTACACCTTC
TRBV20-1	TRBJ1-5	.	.	CSASEQGRGGNQPQHF	TGCAGTGCTAGTGAACAGGGAAGGGGGGGTAATCAGCCCCAGCATTTT
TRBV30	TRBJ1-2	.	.	CAWSTTDFGHYGYTF	TGTGCCTGGAGTACCACGGACTTTGGACACTATGGCTACACCTTC
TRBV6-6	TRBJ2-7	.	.	CASRRPPGQGAGDYEQYF	TGTGCCAGCAGACGACCCCCGGGACAAGGCGCTGGTGACTACGAGCAGTACTTC
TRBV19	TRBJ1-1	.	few	CASSIGGDTEAFF	TGTGCCAGTAGTATAGGGGGGGACACTGAAGCTTTCTTT
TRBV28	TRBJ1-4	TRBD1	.	CASSSRTGGPNEKLFF	TGTGCCAGCAGTTCGAGAACAGGGGGGCCTAATGAAAAACTGTTTTTT
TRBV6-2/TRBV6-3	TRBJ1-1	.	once	CASSHNVPLNTEAFF	TGTGCCAGCAGTCACAATGTACCTTTAAACACTGAAGCTTTCTTT
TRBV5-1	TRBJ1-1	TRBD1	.	CASSLGDRGYTEAFF	TGCGCCAGCAGCTTGGGAGACAGGGGATATACTGAAGCTTTCTTT
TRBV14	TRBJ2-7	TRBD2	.	CASSRPSGSGEQYF	TGTGCCAGCAGCCGTCCGAGCGGGAGCGGTGAGCAGTACTTC
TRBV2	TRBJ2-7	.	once	CASRGGQLSSYEQYF	TGTGCCAGCAGAGGAGGACAGTTGAGCTCCTACGAGCAGTACTTC
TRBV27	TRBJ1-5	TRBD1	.	CASSLRVQGALGNQPQHF	TGTGCCAGCAGTTTAAGGGTACAGGGGGCATTGGGCAATCAGCCCCAGCATTTT
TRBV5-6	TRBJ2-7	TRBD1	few	CASSLDRGWYEQYF	TGTGCCAGCAGCCTCGACAGGGGGTGGTACGAGCAGTACTTC
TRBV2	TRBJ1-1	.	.	CASTPRQFAEAFF	TGTGCCAGCACCCCGCGACAGTTCGCTGAAGCTTTCTTT
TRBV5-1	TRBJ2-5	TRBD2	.	CASSLDGGAEETQYF	TGCGCCAGCAGCTTGGACGGGGGGGCGGAGGAGACCCAGTACTTC
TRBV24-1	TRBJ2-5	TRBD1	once	CATSDSSGTGGRQETQYF	TGTGCCACCAGTGATTCGTCCGGGACAGGGGGCCGGCAAGAGACCCAGTACTTC
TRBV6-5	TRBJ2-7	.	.	CASRRQVGTRYEQYF	TGTGCCAGCAGAAGACAGGTGGGCACCCGCTACGAGCAGTACTTC
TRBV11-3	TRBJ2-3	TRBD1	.	CASSLDGQGSTDTQYF	TGTGCCAGCAGCTTAGACGGACAGGGCAGCACAGATACGCAGTATTTT
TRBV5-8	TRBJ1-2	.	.	CASSLLLNYGYTF	TGTGCCAGCAGCTTGCTCCTTAACTATGGCTACACCTTC
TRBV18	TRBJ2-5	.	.	CASSPNYQETQYF	TGTGCCAGCTCACCAAACTACCAAGAGACCCAGTACTTC
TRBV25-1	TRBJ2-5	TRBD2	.	CASSEWGRGETQYF	TGTGCCAGCAGTGAATGGGGGAGGGGTGAGACCCAGTACTTC
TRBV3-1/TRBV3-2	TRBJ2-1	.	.	CASSQTGNNEQFF	TGTGCCAGCAGCCAAACGGGGAACAATGAGCAGTTCTTC